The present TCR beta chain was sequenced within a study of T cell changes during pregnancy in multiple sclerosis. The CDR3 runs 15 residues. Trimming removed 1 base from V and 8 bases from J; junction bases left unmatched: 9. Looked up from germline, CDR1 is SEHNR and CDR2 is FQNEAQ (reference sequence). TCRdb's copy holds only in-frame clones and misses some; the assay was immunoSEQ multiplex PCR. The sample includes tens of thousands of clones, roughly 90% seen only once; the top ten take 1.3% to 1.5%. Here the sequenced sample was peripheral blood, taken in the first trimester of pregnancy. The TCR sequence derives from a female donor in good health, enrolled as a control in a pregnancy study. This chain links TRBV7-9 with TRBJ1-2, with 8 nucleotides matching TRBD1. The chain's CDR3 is CASSLDGGQGRGYTF. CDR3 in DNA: TGTGCCAGCAGCTTAGATGGAGGACAGGGTAGGGGCTACACCTTC.